This entry lists 3 T cell receptor beta chains sequenced from one sample in a study of beta chain features in type 1 diabetes. Reverse transcription of all isolated RNA meant that expressed TCRB transcripts were sequenced. Assay used: immunoSEQ multiplex PCR; TCRdb lists only in-frame clones, some missing. The sample includes about 200,000 clones, about 11% of them seen just once. Material for sequencing was central memory CD4+ T cells from blood. These receptors were taken from a man aged 18 to 30 in good health.

This clone was picked up a small number of times. The chain combines TRBV23-1 with TRBJ2-5, with TRBD1 matching 9 bases. TRBJ2-7 explains the end of the DNA better; the J call may be wrong. TRBV23-1 is marked as an open reading frame, function uncertain. The CDR3 totals 14 residues. The CDR3 DNA reads TGCGCCAGCATCCCGGGACAGGGAATTGGCGAGCAGTACTTC. Residues: CASIPGQGIGEQYF.

The sample holds many counts of this clone. The J gene is TRBJ2-1, the V gene TRBV9, with D perhaps TRBD2 (5 bases). V lost 0 bases to trimming and J lost 13 bases, with 14 bases between them. Germline V CDR1 and CDR2: SGDLS, YYNGEE. The CDR3 contains 13 residues. The CDR3 coding sequence is TGTGCCAGCAGCGTAGAACCTAGCCTTAAACAGTTCTTC. It translates to CASSVEPSLKQFF.

The gene calls are TRBV2 and TRBJ2-3, with D possibly being TRBD2 (6 bases). CDR1 and CDR2 (germline): SNHLY, FYNNEI. V lost 11 bases, J lost 6 bases, and 12 bases lay in between. The CDR3 runs 11 residues. For the CDR3, the DNA is TGTGCCGGGTTTCGGGGGGATACGCAGTATTTT. It yields the protein CAGFRGDTQYF. The full variable domain, with the rest looked up from reference TRBV2 and TRBJ2-3, is EPEVTQTPSHQVTQMGQEVILRCVPISNHLYFYWYRQILGQKVEFLVSFYNNEISEKSEIFDDQFSVERPDGSNFTLKIRSTKLEDSAMYFCAGFRGDTQYFGPGTRLTVL.